This T cell receptor (beta chain) was captured in a study of human T cells and chemical hapten exposure. Whole-study findings and limits: Controls formed significantly fewer large CDR3 similarity clusters than expanded TCRs did. The number of TCRs over 1 in 1000 frequency stayed unchanged after DPC.

This clonotype appeared a few times. What it binds is unknown. The sample's time point: pre-sensitization, week 0. Treatment defined: therapeutic diphenylcyclopropenone sensitization with weekly scalp DPC. The study extracted total RNA from unfractionated whole blood. Individual cDNA molecules received unique molecular identifiers in the library. TCRdb re-derived calls from the RACE reads in MiXCR, one entry per CDR3 protein. The repertoire holds roughly 56,000 distinct CDR3 sequences, with 9.5% to 10% as singletons. Between the trimmed V and J ends, which lost 2 bases and 5 bases, there was a span of 11 bases. The CDR3 extends over 14 amino acids. Germline V gene data show CDR1 as MNHNY and CDR2 as SVGAGI (reference sequence).

The chain is built from TRBV6-6 and TRBJ2-3; the D is unclear. The clonotype was recovered from a woman between 25 and 40 years old with alopecia areata. Some clones in this sample may be carry-over from other donors' samples. This specimen consisted of whole blood, obtained in connection with sensitization to the hapten diphenylcyclopropenone (DPC). The CDR3 region has the DNA TGTGCCAGCAGTTACAAGTCAGTTGGAGATACGCAGTATTTT. Translated, it gives CASSYKSVGDTQYF.